This TCR beta chain came from a study of tumour-infiltrating T cells in Burkitt lymphoma. Background on the study: Overall and progression-free survival were predicted by productive clonality.

Profiled with immunoSEQ multiplex PCR; TCRdb holds only in-frame clones, not every one. The top ten hold 2.9% of the sample, which has approximately 46,000 clones, about a third seen once. Trimming shortened V by 0 bases and J by 0 bases, and 12 bases separated the two germline ends. The CDR3 covers 17 residues. CDR1 and CDR2 (germline): SGHDN, FVKESK. The specimen sequenced was tumor tissue. The TCR sequence derives from a human donor with Burkitt lymphoma. The V call is TRBV14, the J call TRBJ2-1; D is uncertain. The CDR3 coding sequence is TGTGCCAGCAGCCAAGATCCGACCAGCAACTCCTACAATGAGCAGTTCTTC. This codes for CASSQDPTSNSYNEQFF.